The rows below give T cell receptor beta chains drawn from one sample of a study of molecular identifiers for immune sequencing clone quantification. TCRdb processed the PCR reads anew with MiXCR; each CDR3 protein has one entry. This table holds approximately 54,000 distinct CDR3 sequences, approximately 26% found once. Material: naive CD8+ T cells from blood, with Jurkat cell RNA spiked in. These receptors were taken from a human donor in good health. Some libraries in this study had Jurkat cell RNA spiked in. CDR3s include the opening cysteine and the closing phenylalanine or tryptophan. D genes are given only for firm matches. Clone sizes are given selectively: once, few, many, or a class where the clone is expanded.

size: many; J: TRBJ1-5; V: TRBV7-9; D: .; DNA: TGTGCCAGCAGCTTAACAGGGTCCAATCAGCCCCAGCATTTT; CDR3: CASSLTGSNQPQHF
size: few; J: TRBJ2-1; V: TRBV6-2/TRBV6-3; D: .; DNA: TGTGCCAGCAGTTACGGCCCAGGGCAGAACTACAATGAGCAGTTCTTC; CDR3: CASSYGPGQNYNEQFF
size: many; J: TRBJ1-1; V: TRBV29-1; D: .; DNA: TGCAGCGCTGGTGGCGGCAGCTACACTGAAGCTTTCTTT; CDR3: CSAGGGSYTEAFF
size: many; J: TRBJ2-7; V: TRBV7-9; D: .; DNA: TGTGCCAGCAGCCCGGGTTGGGGTTCGTCCTACGAGCAGTACTTC; CDR3: CASSPGWGSSYEQYF
size: many; J: TRBJ2-3; V: TRBV7-9; D: .; DNA: TGTGCCAGCAGCTTAGGGTTCGGAGCGGATACGCAGTATTTT; CDR3: CASSLGFGADTQYF
size: many; J: TRBJ2-5; V: TRBV30; D: .; DNA: TGTGCCTGGAGGGACGCAGCCTCGGAGACCCAGTACTTC; CDR3: CAWRDAASETQYF
size: many; J: TRBJ2-7; V: TRBV27; D: TRBD2; DNA: TGTGCCAGCAGTTTTGGGACTAGCGGGAGTTACGAGCAGTACTTC; CDR3: CASSFGTSGSYEQYF
size: .; J: TRBJ1-1; V: TRBV20-1; D: .; DNA: TGCAGTGCTAGAGATAACCGGTTAAACCCTGCAGCTTTCTTT; CDR3: CSARDNRLNPAAFF
size: many; J: TRBJ2-2; V: TRBV9; D: .; DNA: TGTGCCAGCAGCTCGGGGGCCGGGGAGCTGTTTTTT; CDR3: CASSSGAGELFF
size: few; J: TRBJ2-7; V: TRBV13; D: TRBD2; DNA: TGTGCCAGCAGCTTAGGGTGGGGACTAGCGGACTACGAGCAGTACTTC; CDR3: CASSLGWGLADYEQYF
size: many; J: TRBJ2-7; V: TRBV18; D: .; DNA: TGTGCCAGCTCACCCAGGGACTTGGACTACTACGAGCAGTACTTC; CDR3: CASSPRDLDYYEQYF
size: many; J: TRBJ2-5; V: TRBV6-6; D: TRBD1; DNA: TGTGCCAGCAGTTACCTACAGGGGGCAGAGACCCAGTACTTC; CDR3: CASSYLQGAETQYF
size: .; J: TRBJ1-2; V: TRBV4-1; D: .; DNA: TGCGCCAGCAGCCAAGCACAAGGGGACTATGGCTACACCTTC; CDR3: CASSQAQGDYGYTF
size: many; J: TRBJ2-3; V: TRBV6-5; D: .; DNA: TGTGCCAGCAACCAGGCATCTACAGATACGCAGTATTTT; CDR3: CASNQASTDTQYF
size: many; J: TRBJ2-1; V: TRBV19; D: .; DNA: TGTGCCAGTAGTATAGATCTAGGTCAGTCCTACAATGAGCAGTTCTTC; CDR3: CASSIDLGQSYNEQFF
size: many; J: TRBJ2-5; V: TRBV4-3; D: .; DNA: TGCGCCAGCAGCCAAGATCGCCTCAGAGTCAGACAAGAGACCCAGTACTTC; CDR3: CASSQDRLRVRQETQYF
size: many; J: TRBJ2-5; V: TRBV28; D: .; DNA: TGTGCCAGCAGTTTAGAAGGCCGCCAAGAGACCCAGTACTTC; CDR3: CASSLEGRQETQYF
size: few; J: TRBJ2-2; V: TRBV12-3/TRBV12-4; D: .; DNA: TGTGCCAGCAGTTTATATGCTAGTAACACCGGGGAGCTGTTTTTT; CDR3: CASSLYASNTGELFF
size: .; J: TRBJ2-7; V: TRBV6-5; D: TRBD1; DNA: TGTGCCGGCAGACAGGGACAGGGGGCGGGGGAGCAGTACTTC; CDR3: CAGRQGQGAGEQYF
size: .; J: TRBJ1-1; V: TRBV11-2; D: .; DNA: TGTGCCAGCAGCTTAGCCCGAGTGAGCACTGAAGCTTTCTTT; CDR3: CASSLARVSTEAFF
size: .; J: TRBJ2-3; V: TRBV7-9; D: TRBD2; DNA: TGTGCCAGCAGCTCAACACTCGGGACTACTTCTAGCACAGATACGCAGTATTTT; CDR3: CASSSTLGTTSSTDTQYF
size: many; J: TRBJ2-7; V: TRBV29-1; D: .; DNA: TGCAGCGTTGTTGGGGGGCAAACCTACGAGCAGTACTTC; CDR3: CSVVGGQTYEQYF
size: many; J: TRBJ2-3; V: TRBV3-1; D: TRBD2; DNA: TGTGCCAGCAGCCAAGATCTAGCGGGGAAGGATGATACGCAGTATTTT; CDR3: CASSQDLAGKDDTQYF